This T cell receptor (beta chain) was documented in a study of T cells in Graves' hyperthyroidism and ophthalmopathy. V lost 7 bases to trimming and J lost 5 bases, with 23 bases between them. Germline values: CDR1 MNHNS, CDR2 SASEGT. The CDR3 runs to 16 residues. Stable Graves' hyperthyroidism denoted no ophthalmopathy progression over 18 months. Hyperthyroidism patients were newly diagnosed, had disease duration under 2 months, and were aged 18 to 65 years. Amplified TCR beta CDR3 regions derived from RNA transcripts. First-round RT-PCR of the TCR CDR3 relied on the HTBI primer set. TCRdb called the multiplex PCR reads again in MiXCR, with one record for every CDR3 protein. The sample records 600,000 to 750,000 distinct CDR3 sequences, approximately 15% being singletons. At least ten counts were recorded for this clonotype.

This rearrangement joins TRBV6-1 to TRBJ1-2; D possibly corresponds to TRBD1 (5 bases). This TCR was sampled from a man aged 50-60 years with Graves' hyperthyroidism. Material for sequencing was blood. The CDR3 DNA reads TGTGCCAGCAAAAGTTGGGCCGTCAAGGGGTCATATGGCTACACCTTC. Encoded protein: CASKSWAVKGSYGYTF.